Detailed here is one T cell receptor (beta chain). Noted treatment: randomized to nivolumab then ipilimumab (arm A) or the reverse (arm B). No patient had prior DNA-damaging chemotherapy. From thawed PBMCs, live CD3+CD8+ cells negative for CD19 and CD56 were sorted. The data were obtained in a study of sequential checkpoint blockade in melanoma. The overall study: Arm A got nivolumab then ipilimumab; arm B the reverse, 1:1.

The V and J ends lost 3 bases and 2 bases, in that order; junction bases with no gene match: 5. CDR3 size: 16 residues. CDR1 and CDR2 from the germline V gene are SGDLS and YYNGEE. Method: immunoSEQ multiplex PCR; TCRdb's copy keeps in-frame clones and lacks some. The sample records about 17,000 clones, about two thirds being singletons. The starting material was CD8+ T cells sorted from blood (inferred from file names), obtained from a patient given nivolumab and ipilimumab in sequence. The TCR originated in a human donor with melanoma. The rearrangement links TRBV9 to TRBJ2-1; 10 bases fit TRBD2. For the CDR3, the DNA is TGTGCCAGCAGCGCCGTTAGCGGGGGGACCTACAATGAGCAGTTCTTC. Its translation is CASSAVSGGTYNEQFF.